This TCR beta chain was recovered during a study of blood T cell repertoires in COVID-19. In the study overall: T cells, B-cell-depleted T cells, or PBMCs provided the cDNA or gDNA that served as material.

CDR1 and CDR2 (germline): SGHNT, YENEEA. Trimming shortened V by 4 bases and J by 6 bases, and 9 bases separated the two germline ends. This CDR3 is built from 13 residues. Clinical histories supplied by participants themselves formed the basis of cohort assignment. Clones were read by immunoSEQ multiplex PCR, and TCRdb kept only the in-frame ones, dropping some. The data show approximately 180,000 clones, approximately 85% seen once. The sequenced material came from PBMCs or T cells enriched from blood (not recorded which). The clonotype comes from a man aged 35 to 55 who had recovered from COVID-19. The chain employs TRBV11-3 and TRBJ2-2; D is unresolved. This CDR3 reads CASSSESAGELFF. CDR3 nucleotides: TGTGCCAGCAGCTCGGAGTCCGCCGGGGAGCTGTTTTTT.